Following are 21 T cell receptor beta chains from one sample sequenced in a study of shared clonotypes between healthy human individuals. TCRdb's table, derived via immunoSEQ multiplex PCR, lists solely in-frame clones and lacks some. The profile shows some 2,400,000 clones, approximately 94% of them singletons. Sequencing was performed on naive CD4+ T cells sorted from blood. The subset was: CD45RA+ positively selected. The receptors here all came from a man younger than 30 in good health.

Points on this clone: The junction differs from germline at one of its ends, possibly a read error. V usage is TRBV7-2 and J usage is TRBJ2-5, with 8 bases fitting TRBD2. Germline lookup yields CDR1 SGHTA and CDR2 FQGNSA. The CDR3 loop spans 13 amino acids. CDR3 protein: CASTLAGRETQYF. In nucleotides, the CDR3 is TGTGCCAGCACCTTAGCGGGGAGGGAGACCCAGTACTTC.

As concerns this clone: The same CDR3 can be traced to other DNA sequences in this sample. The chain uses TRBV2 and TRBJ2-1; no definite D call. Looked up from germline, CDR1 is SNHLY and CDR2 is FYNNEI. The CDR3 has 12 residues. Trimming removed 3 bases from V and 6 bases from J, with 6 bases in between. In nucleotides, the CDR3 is TGTGCCAGCAGTGATAATTCCAATGAGCAGTTCTTC. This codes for CASSDNSNEQFF.

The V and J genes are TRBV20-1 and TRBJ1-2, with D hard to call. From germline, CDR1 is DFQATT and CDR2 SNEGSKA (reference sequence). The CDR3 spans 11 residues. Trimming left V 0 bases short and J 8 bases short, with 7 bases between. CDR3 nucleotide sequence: TGCAGTGCTAGAGACCCTAACGGCTACACCTTC. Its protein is CSARDPNGYTF.

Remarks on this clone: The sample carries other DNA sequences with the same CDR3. CDR3 in amino acids: CAWSLAGPYEQYF. In DNA form, the CDR3 reads TGTGCCTGGAGCCTAGCGGGACCCTACGAGCAGTACTTC. The chain has TRBV30 and TRBJ2-7; TRBD2 matches 9 bases. Germline V gene lookup returns CDR1 GTSNPN and CDR2 SVGIG (reference sequence). The CDR3 length is 13 residues. V lost 3 bases and J lost 2; bases outside the gene matches: 2. The full variable domain, its missing parts supplied by reference TRBV30 and TRBJ2-7, is SQTIHQWPATLVQPVGSPLSLECTVEGTSNPNLYWYRQAAGRGLQLLFYSVGIGQISSEVPQNLSASRPQDRQFILSSKKLLLSDSGFYLCAWSLAGPYEQYFGPGTRLTVT.

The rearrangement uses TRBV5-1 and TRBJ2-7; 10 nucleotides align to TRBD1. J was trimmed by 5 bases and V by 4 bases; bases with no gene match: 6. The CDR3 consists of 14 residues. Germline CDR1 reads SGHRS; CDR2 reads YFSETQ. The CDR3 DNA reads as TGCGCCAGCAGCGGATGGGACAGGGGCGACGAGCAGTACTTC. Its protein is CASSGWDRGDEQYF.

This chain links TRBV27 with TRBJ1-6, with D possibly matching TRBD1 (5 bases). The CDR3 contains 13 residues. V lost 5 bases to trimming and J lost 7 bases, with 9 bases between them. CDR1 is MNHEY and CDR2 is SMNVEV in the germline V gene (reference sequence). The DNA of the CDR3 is TGTGCCAGCAGTCCAGGGACCAATTCACCCCTCCACTTT. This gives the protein CASSPGTNSPLHF.

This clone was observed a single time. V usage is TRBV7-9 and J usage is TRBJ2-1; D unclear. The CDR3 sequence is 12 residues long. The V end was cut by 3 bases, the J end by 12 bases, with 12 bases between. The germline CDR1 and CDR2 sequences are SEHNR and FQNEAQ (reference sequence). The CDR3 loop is CASSFPKAVQFF. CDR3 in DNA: TGTGCCAGCAGCTTCCCAAAAGCCGTGCAGTTCTTC.

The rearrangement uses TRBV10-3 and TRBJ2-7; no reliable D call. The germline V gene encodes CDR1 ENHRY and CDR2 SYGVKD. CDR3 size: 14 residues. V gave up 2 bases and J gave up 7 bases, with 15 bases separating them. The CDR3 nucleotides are TGTGCCATCAGTGAGGGAGCCTCCTTGGGGGAGCAGTACTTC. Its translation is CAISEGASLGEQYF.

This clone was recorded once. The CDR3 nucleotides read TGTGCCAGCAGTTTGAGTGGGTGGGACAGGGGTGACTATGGCTACACCTTC. This codes for CASSLSGWDRGDYGYTF. The chain links TRBV27 to TRBJ1-2, with TRBD1 matching 10 bases. CDR1 and CDR2 from the germline V gene are MNHEY and SMNVEV (reference sequence). CDR3 size: 17 residues. Germline trimming cut 3 bases from V and 3 bases from J; bases unmatched to any gene: 10.

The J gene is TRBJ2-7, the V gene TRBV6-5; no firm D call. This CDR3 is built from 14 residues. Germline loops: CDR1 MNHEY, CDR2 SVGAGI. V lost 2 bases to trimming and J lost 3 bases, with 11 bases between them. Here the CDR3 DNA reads TGTGCCAGCAGTTACCAATTGGGTCGCTACGAGCAGTACTTC. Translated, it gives CASSYQLGRYEQYF.

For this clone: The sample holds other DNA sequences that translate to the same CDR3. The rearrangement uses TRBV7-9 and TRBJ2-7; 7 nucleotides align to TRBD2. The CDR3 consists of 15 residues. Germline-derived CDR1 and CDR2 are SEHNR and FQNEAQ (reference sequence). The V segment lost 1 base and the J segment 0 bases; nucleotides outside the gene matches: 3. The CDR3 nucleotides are TGTGCCAGCAGCTTAGTCCGGGGGGACTCCTACGAGCAGTACTTC. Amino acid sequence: CASSLVRGDSYEQYF.

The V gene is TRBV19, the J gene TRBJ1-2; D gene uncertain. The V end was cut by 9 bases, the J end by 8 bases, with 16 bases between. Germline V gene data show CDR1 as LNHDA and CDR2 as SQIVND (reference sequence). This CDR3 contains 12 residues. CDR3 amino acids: CASSDPRRGYTF. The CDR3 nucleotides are TGTGCCAGCAGCGACCCCCGAAGGGGCTACACCTTC. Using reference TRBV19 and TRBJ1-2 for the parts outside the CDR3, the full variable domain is DGGITQSPKYLFRKEGQNVTLSCEQNLNHDAMYWYRQDPGQGLRLIYYSQIVNDFQKGDIAEGYSVSREKKESFPLTVTSAQKNPTAFYLCASSDPRRGYTFGSGTRLTVV.

CDR3 protein: CASSFRTGDTEAFF. DNA of the CDR3: TGCGCCAGCAGCTTTCGCACAGGGGACACTGAAGCTTTCTTT. The chain has TRBV5-1 and TRBJ1-1; 7 bases are a match to TRBD1. The germline V gene has CDR1 SGHRS and CDR2 YFSETQ. The V segment lost 2 bases and the J segment 3 bases; nucleotides outside the gene matches: 4. The length of the CDR3 is 14 residues.

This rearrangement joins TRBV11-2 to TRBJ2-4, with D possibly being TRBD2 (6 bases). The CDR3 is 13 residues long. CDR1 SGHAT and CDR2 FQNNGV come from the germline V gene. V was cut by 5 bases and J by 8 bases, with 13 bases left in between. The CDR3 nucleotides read TGTGCCAGCAGCAGGCGTGGGGAGGACATTCAGTACTTC. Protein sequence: CASSRRGEDIQYF. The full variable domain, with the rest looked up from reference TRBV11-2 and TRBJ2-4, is EAGVAQSPRYKIIEKRQSVAFWCNPISGHATLYWYQQILGQGPKLLIQFQNNGVVDDSQLPKDRFSAERLKGVDSTLKIQPAKLEDSAVYLCASSRRGEDIQYFGAGTRLSVL.

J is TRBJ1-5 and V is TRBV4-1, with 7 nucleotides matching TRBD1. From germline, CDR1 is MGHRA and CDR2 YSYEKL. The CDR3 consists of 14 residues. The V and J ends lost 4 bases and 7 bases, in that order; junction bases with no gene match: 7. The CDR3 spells CASSRDREGQPQHF. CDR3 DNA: TGCGCCAGCAGCCGAGACAGGGAAGGCCAGCCCCAGCATTTT.

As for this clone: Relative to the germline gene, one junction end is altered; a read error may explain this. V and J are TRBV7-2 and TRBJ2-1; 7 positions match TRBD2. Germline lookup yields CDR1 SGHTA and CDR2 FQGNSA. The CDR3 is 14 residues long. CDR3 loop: CASRLAGTHNEQFF. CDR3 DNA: TGTGCCAGCAGGTTAGCGGGCACCCACAATGAGCAGTTCTTC.

In DNA, the CDR3 is TGTGCCAGTAGTATGGTCTCCCGCCAGGGTACACTTGAAGCTTTCTTT. Amino acid sequence: CASSMVSRQGTLEAFF. J is TRBJ1-1 and V is TRBV19, with D maybe TRBD1 (5 bases). The ends were cut back, 3 bases at V and 7 bases at J, with 21 bases in the middle. The length of the CDR3 is 16 residues. Germline V lookup: CDR1 LNHDA, CDR2 SQIVND (reference sequence).

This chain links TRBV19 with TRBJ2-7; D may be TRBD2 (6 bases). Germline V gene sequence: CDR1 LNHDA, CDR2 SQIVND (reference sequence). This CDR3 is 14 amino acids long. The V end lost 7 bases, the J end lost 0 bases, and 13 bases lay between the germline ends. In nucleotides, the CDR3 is TGTGCCAGTAATAGGGGCGGGAACTCCTACGAGCAGTACTTC. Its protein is CASNRGGNSYEQYF.

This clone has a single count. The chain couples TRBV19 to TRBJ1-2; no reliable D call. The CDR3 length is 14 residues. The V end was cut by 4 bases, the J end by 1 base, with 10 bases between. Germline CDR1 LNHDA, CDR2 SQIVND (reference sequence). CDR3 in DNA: TGTGCCAGTAGTACCGGACGGATTAACTATGGCTACACCTTC. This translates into CASSTGRINYGYTF. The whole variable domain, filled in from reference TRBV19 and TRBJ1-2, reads DGGITQSPKYLFRKEGQNVTLSCEQNLNHDAMYWYRQDPGQGLRLIYYSQIVNDFQKGDIAEGYSVSREKKESFPLTVTSAQKNPTAFYLCASSTGRINYGYTFGSGTRLTVV.

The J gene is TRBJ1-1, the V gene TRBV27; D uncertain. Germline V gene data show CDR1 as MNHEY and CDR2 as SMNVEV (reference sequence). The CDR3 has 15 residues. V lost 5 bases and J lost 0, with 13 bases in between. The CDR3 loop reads CASSIGREMNTEAFF. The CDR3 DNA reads TGTGCCAGCAGTATCGGGCGTGAGATGAACACTGAAGCTTTCTTT.

CDR3 in amino acids: CASSKGGGNTEAFF. The CDR3 nucleotides read TGTGCCAGCAGCAAAGGGGGCGGGAACACTGAAGCTTTCTTT. The chain links TRBV11-3 to TRBJ1-1, with TRBD1 matching 7 bases. V shed 5 bases and J 1 base; nucleotides not matched to a gene: 4. This CDR3 is built from 14 residues. The germline gives CDR1 SGHNT, CDR2 YENEEA.